The 28 T cell receptor beta chains below come from one sample, sequenced in a study of T-cell memory formation after mild COVID-19. TCRdb ran MiXCR on the 5' RACE reads and lists one entry per CDR3 protein. The table shows under 450,000 distinct CDR3 sequences, with approximately 15% occurring only once. The sample was PBMCs or a T cell subset sorted from them (not recorded which). These TCRs come from a man aged 18 to 30 who had mild COVID-19 (a few samples of this study predate the infection). Cell type and time point are not known.

The chain links TRBV11-3 to TRBJ2-3; 8 nucleotides agree with TRBD1. Trimming removed 5 bases from V and 3 bases from J; junction bases left unmatched: 7. Germline values: CDR1 SGHNT, CDR2 YENEEA. The CDR3 sequence is 15 residues long. The CDR3 bases are TGTGCCAGCAGCCCCGACAGGGGAAGGACAGATACGCAGTATTTT. This sequence encodes CASSPDRGRTDTQYF.

This clonotype was counted a single time. This chain connects TRBV7-9 to TRBJ1-2, with D unclear. Germline CDR1 SEHNR, CDR2 FQNEAQ (reference sequence). The germline V and J ends were trimmed by 2 bases and 10 bases, with 8 bases remaining between them. The CDR3 length is 11 residues. CDR3 DNA sequence: TGTGCCAGCAGCTTAAGTCTATCCTACACCTTC. The encoded protein is CASSLSLSYTF.

This clonotype was detected ten times or more. The chain has TRBV5-1 and TRBJ2-6; perhaps TRBD1 as D (5 bases). Germline assignment: CDR1 SGHRS and CDR2 YFSETQ. The CDR3 runs 15 residues. Between the trimmed V and J ends, which lost 4 bases and 0 bases, there was a span of 8 bases. The CDR3 DNA sequence: TGCGCCAGCAGCGTGGACAACTCTGGGGCCAACGTCCTGACTTTC. It codes for CASSVDNSGANVLTF.

Many counts were recorded for this clonotype. The chain joins TRBV7-2 to TRBJ2-3, with TRBD2 identical over 12 bases. The V gene's germline CDR1 is SGHTA and CDR2 FQGNSA. This CDR3 is built from 17 residues. J gave up 1 base and V 5 bases, and 7 bases lay outside the gene matches. This CDR3 reads CASSKRLAGDRTDTQYF. The CDR3 coding sequence is TGTGCCAGCAGCAAACGACTAGCGGGGGACCGCACAGATACGCAGTATTTT.

The V gene is TRBV20-1, the J gene TRBJ2-3; 8 bases agree with TRBD2. Germline values: CDR1 DFQATT, CDR2 SNEGSKA (reference sequence). The trim removed 6 bases at V and 5 bases at J, leaving 7 bases unmatched. The CDR3 contains 13 residues. The CDR3 spells CSAGGGALDTQYF. CDR3 DNA: TGCAGTGCCGGGGGGGGCGCACTAGATACGCAGTATTTT.

Points on this clonotype: Relative to the germline gene, one junction end is altered; a read error may explain this. V and J are TRBV6-1 and TRBJ1-1; 8 bases are a match to TRBD1. CDR3 length equals 11 residues. CDR1 is MNHNS and CDR2 is SASEGT in the germline V gene. The CDR3: CASATGVVRGF. The CDR3 region has the DNA TGTGCCAGCGCGACAGGGGTGGTGAGGGGTTTT.

V and J are TRBV5-1 and TRBJ2-7; 9 nucleotides match TRBD1. This CDR3 is 15 amino acids long. Per germline, CDR1 SGHRS and CDR2 YFSETQ. V shed 7 bases and J 6 bases; nucleotides not matched to a gene: 14. The CDR3 loop reads CASRTQPGTGPEQYF. CDR3 sequence (DNA): TGCGCCAGCCGAACGCAACCCGGGACAGGGCCCGAGCAGTACTTC.

This clonotype was picked up a small number of times. The chain uses TRBV5-1 and TRBJ2-1, with D perhaps being TRBD1 or TRBD2 (6 bases each). CDR1 is SGHRS, CDR2 YFSETQ, per germline. There are 13 residues in the CDR3. Trimming cost V 4 bases and J 12 bases, with 17 bases left between them. This chain's CDR3 is CASSGPGARGQFF. CDR3 sequence (DNA): TGCGCCAGCAGCGGGCCGGGGGCGCGAGGGCAGTTCTTC.

The chain links TRBV6-4 to TRBJ2-3; 7 nucleotides align to TRBD1. CDR1 is MRHNA and CDR2 is SNTAGT in the germline V gene. V shed 2 bases and J 4 bases; nucleotides not matched to a gene: 3. CDR3 length equals 14 residues. The CDR3: CASSDRGRADTQYF. As DNA, the CDR3 is TGTGCCAGCAGTGACAGGGGGCGGGCAGATACGCAGTATTTT.

V and J are TRBV5-1 and TRBJ2-3; 7 bases match TRBD2. The germline CDR1 and CDR2 sequences are SGHRS and YFSETQ. This CDR3 has 14 residues. The V segment lost 3 bases and the J segment 3 bases; nucleotides outside the gene matches: 4. The CDR3 DNA reads TGCGCCAGCAGCTGGAGCGGGGAGACAGATACGCAGTATTTT. Translating gives CASSWSGETDTQYF.

This clonotype turned up a few times. This sequence joins TRBV6-1 and TRBJ2-5, with D possibly being TRBD1 (5 bases). V gave up 4 bases and J gave up 4 bases, with 10 bases separating them. This CDR3 is 13 amino acids long. Germline CDR1 is MNHNS and CDR2 is SASEGT. CDR3 region: CASSGRVGETQYF. The CDR3 DNA sequence: TGTGCCAGCAGTGGCAGGGTCGGAGAGACCCAGTACTTC.

A few counts support this clonotype. The J gene is TRBJ2-7, the V gene TRBV7-6; D gene ambiguous. The CDR3 has 13 residues. V was cut by 1 base and J by 3 bases, with 7 bases left in between. Germline V gene data show CDR1 as SGHVS and CDR2 as FNYEAQ. The DNA of the CDR3 is TGTGCCAGCAGCTTAGAGGACGGCTACGAGCAGTACGTC. Its translation is CASSLEDGYEQYV.

V and J are TRBV5-1 and TRBJ2-3; D is ambiguous. The CDR3 has 16 amino acids. Germline CDR1 SGHRS, CDR2 YFSETQ. With 2 bases removed from V and 3 bases from J, the gap between germline ends came to 16 bases. The CDR3 bases are TGCGCCAGCAGCTTCGGAGAAATAGAAGATACAGATACGCAGTATTTT. It codes for CASSFGEIEDTDTQYF.

The chain joins TRBV3-1 to TRBJ1-1; D perhaps matches TRBD1 (5 bases). V was trimmed by 4 bases and J by 1 base, leaving 13 bases between them. Per germline, CDR1 LGHDT and CDR2 YNNKEL (reference sequence). The CDR3 extends over 15 amino acids. The CDR3 DNA reads TGTGCCAGCAGCCCTAGTGGGGCCCCGAACACTGAAGCTTTCTTT. Protein sequence: CASSPSGAPNTEAFF.

The genes are TRBV6-2 or TRBV6-3 and TRBJ2-2, with D perhaps given as TRBD1 or TRBD2 (5 bases each). Germline assignment: CDR1 MNHEY and CDR2 SVGEGT. The CDR3 spans 13 residues. Trimming took off 6 bases at V and 6 bases at J, with 11 bases between the two ends. The CDR3 coding sequence is TGTGCCAGCAGCCGGAGAGGGGCCGGGGAGCTGTTTTTT. This sequence encodes CASSRRGAGELFF.

The gene calls are TRBV11-2 and TRBJ1-5, with D perhaps TRBD1 (6 bases). This CDR3 spans 14 amino acids. The V and J ends lost 2 bases and 7 bases respectively, with 12 bases between them. CDR1 SGHAT and CDR2 FQNNGV come from the germline V gene. The DNA of the CDR3 is TGTGCCAGCAGCTTAAACAGGGCTAGCCAGCCCCAGCATTTT. Its protein product is CASSLNRASQPQHF.

CDR3 in amino acids: CSARHPGGSGDTEAFF. Written as DNA, the CDR3 is TGCAGTGCTAGGCACCCCGGAGGGTCGGGCGACACTGAAGCTTTCTTT. The chain combines TRBV20-1 with TRBJ1-1; D gene ambiguous. V lost 3 bases and J lost 3, with 20 bases in between. This CDR3 is 16 amino acids long. CDR1 is DFQATT and CDR2 is SNEGSKA in the germline V gene (reference sequence).

V gene TRBV5-1 combines with J gene TRBJ2-2; possible D gene TRBD1, 8 bases. This CDR3 region has 16 residues. V lost 4 bases and J 4 bases, leaving 17 bases between the germline ends. Germline V CDR1 and CDR2: SGHRS, YFSETQ. The CDR3 spells CASSIRGRGGTGELFF. CDR3 coding DNA: TGCGCCAGCAGCATCAGGGGGCGCGGGGGCACCGGGGAGCTGTTTTTT.

V is TRBV6-6 and J is TRBJ1-1; 7 nucleotides align to TRBD1. The germline V gene has CDR1 MNHNY and CDR2 SVGAGI (reference sequence). V shed 4 bases, J shed 3 bases, and the junction held 11 bases outside the gene matches. The CDR3 sequence is 16 residues long. The CDR3 DNA sequence: TGTGCCAGCAGTTCCCGAGGACAGGCGGGGGACACTGAAGCTTTCTTT. Amino acid sequence: CASSSRGQAGDTEAFF.

The chain combines TRBV10-3 with TRBJ1-1; TRBD1 agrees at 7 bases. CDR3 size: 14 residues. The germline V gene encodes CDR1 ENHRY and CDR2 SYGVKD. With 6 bases clipped from V and 2 bases from J, the junction kept 6 bases outside the gene matches. The CDR3 region is CAIREGQVNTEAFF. The CDR3 DNA follows: TGTGCCATCAGGGAAGGACAGGTTAACACTGAAGCTTTCTTT.

The chain carries TRBV2 and TRBJ1-1; weak D call: TRBD1 (5 bases). This CDR3 is built from 14 residues. In germline, CDR1 is SNHLY, CDR2 FYNNEI. V was trimmed by 6 bases and J by 1 base, leaving 12 bases between them. CDR3 residues: CASREDGGNTEAFF. The CDR3 DNA reads as TGTGCCAGCAGAGAGGACGGGGGGAACACTGAAGCTTTCTTT.

The V gene is TRBV6-5, the J gene TRBJ2-3, with 8 bases fitting TRBD2. The trim removed 6 bases at V and 4 bases at J, leaving 3 bases unmatched. This CDR3 spans 13 amino acids. Germline lookup yields CDR1 MNHEY and CDR2 SVGAGI. CDR3: CASRPTSADTQYF. The DNA of the CDR3 is TGTGCCAGCAGACCGACTAGCGCAGATACGCAGTATTTT.

The table lists this clonotype with many counts. The chain combines TRBV4-2 with TRBJ2-4; maybe TRBD1 (6 bases). The CDR3 loop spans 12 amino acids. CDR1 is LGHNA, CDR2 YNFKEQ, per germline. The V and J ends lost 4 bases and 6 bases respectively, with 7 bases between them. This CDR3 is CASSLDRNIQYF. The CDR3 DNA reads as TGTGCCAGCAGCCTGGACAGAAACATTCAGTACTTC.

This chain connects TRBV5-6 to TRBJ2-1; 8 bases match TRBD2. The germline gives CDR1 SGHDT, CDR2 YYEEEE. Unmatched junction bases numbered 7, after V lost 4 bases and J lost 7 bases. The CDR3 is made up of 14 amino acids. The CDR3 sequence is CASSPGGPSNEQFF. The CDR3 DNA is TGTGCCAGCAGCCCGGGGGGGCCTAGTAATGAGCAGTTCTTC.

The chain employs TRBV5-1 and TRBJ1-6; D may be TRBD1 (6 bases). Trimming pared 4 bases from V and 3 bases from J, leaving 23 bases between. This CDR3 is 19 amino acids long. Germline values: CDR1 SGHRS, CDR2 YFSETQ. The CDR3 bases are TGCGCCAGCAGCGACCCGTCAGGGGACCGAACCCTCTATAATTCACCCCTCCACTTT. Protein product: CASSDPSGDRTLYNSPLHF.

This rearrangement joins TRBV9 to TRBJ1-5; the D is unclear. Deletions cut 5 bases from V and 3 bases from J, with 9 bases between. CDR1 is SGDLS and CDR2 is YYNGEE in the germline V gene. The CDR3 covers 13 residues. CDR3 protein: CASSKSLNQPQHF. In DNA, the CDR3 is TGTGCCAGCAGTAAATCCCTCAATCAGCCCCAGCATTTT.

Only a few counts were recorded for this clonotype. The chain is built from TRBV24-1 and TRBJ1-2, with TRBD1 identical over 9 bases. Germline V lookup: CDR1 KGHDR, CDR2 SFDVKD. There are 15 residues in the CDR3. V lost 7 bases to trimming and J lost 4 bases; unmatched junction nucleotides: 9. The CDR3: CATRGRDRDFYGYTF. For the CDR3, the DNA is TGTGCCACCAGGGGACGGGACAGGGACTTCTATGGCTACACCTTC.

A few counts support this clonotype. The gene calls are TRBV6-2 or TRBV6-3 and TRBJ2-7; D is undetermined. Germline loops: CDR1 MNHEY, CDR2 SVGEGT. Trimming pared 7 bases from V and 7 bases from J, leaving 17 bases between. The CDR3 spans 13 residues. The CDR3 nucleotides read TGTGCCAGCACCAACCCGAGTCGGAAGGAGCAGTACGTC. Residues: CASTNPSRKEQYV.